The 5 T cell receptor beta chains presented below share a single source sample, sequenced in a study of shared clonotypes between healthy human individuals (dated by TCRdb to 2018 to 2020). The protocol used for the library was the immunoSEQ multiplex PCR assay. TCRdb's version of the immuneACCESS table is confined to in-frame rearrangements and falls short of the full clone set. An unresolved V gene accounts for under half of the shortfall where checked; the remainder is of unknown origin. The sample yields around 2.3 million clones; 90% to 97% were counted once. Jointly, the top ten make up roughly 0.13% of the sample. The sequenced sample consisted of naive CD4+ T cells sorted from blood. Explained via the paper, the cell subset or site label denotes: CD45RA+ positively selected. The receptor source for this set is a young man in good health.

This chain joins TRBV7-9 and TRBJ2-1, with D perhaps TRBD2 (5 bases). The V and J ends lost 3 bases and 9 bases respectively, with 9 bases between them. The CDR3 loop spans 12 amino acids. Germline V gene data show CDR1 as SEHNR and CDR2 as FQNEAQ (reference sequence). The CDR3 region is CASSFTAAEQFF. In nucleotides, the CDR3 is TGTGCCAGCAGCTTTACAGCGGCTGAGCAGTTCTTC.

The chain couples TRBV5-6 to TRBJ2-3, with D perhaps TRBD1 (6 bases). Trimming removed 4 bases at V and 2 bases at J, with 17 bases between. Germline CDR1 SGHDT, CDR2 YYEEEE. The CDR3 loop spans 16 amino acids. For the CDR3, the DNA is TGTGCCAGCAGCACTACGACAGGCCAACCCACAGATACGCAGTATTTT. Its translation is CASSTTTGQPTDTQYF.

The rearrangement uses TRBV28 and TRBJ2-7; 10 bases align to TRBD2. Per the germline V gene, CDR1 is MDHEN and CDR2 is SYDVKM. The J segment lost 4 bases and the V segment lost 2 bases, leaving 8 bases of the junction unmatched. This CDR3 is 16 amino acids long. The CDR3 reads CASSLTYPSGSYEQYF. The CDR3 nucleotides read TGTGCCAGCAGTTTAACGTATCCTAGCGGGAGTTACGAGCAGTACTTC.

The rearrangement links TRBV27 to TRBJ2-7, with D maybe TRBD2 (5 bases). The CDR3 is 14 residues long. Per the germline V gene, CDR1 is MNHEY and CDR2 is SMNVEV (reference sequence). The V and J ends lost 8 bases and 6 bases respectively, with 20 bases between them. In nucleotides, the CDR3 is TGTGCCAGCCGAAGAAGCGAGGGCGGGTTCGAGCAGTACTTC. It yields the protein CASRRSEGGFEQYF.

The chain links TRBV4-1 to TRBJ2-3; a possible D gene is TRBD1 (6 bases). The V and J ends lost 0 bases and 6 bases respectively, with 19 bases between them. The CDR3 loop spans 17 amino acids. Germline CDR1 reads MGHRA; CDR2 reads YSYEKL. The CDR3 DNA reads TGCGCCAGCAGCCAAGATAAGGACAGCCTTCTTTCCGATACGCAGTATTTT. Translation: CASSQDKDSLLSDTQYF.